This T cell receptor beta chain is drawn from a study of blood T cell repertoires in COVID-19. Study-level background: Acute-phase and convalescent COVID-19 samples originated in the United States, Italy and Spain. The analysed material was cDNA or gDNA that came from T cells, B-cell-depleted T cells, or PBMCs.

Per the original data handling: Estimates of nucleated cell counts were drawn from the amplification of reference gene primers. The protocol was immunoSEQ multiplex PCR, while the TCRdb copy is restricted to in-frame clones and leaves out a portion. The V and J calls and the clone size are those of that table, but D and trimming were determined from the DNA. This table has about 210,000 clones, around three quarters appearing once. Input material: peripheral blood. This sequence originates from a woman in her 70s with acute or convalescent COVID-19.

CDR3 protein: CAISEGLGSSYEQYF. The CDR3, as DNA: TGTGCCATCAGTGAGGGACTGGGGAGCTCCTACGAGCAGTACTTC. The V and J genes are TRBV10-3 and TRBJ2-7; tentatively, D is TRBD2 (5 bases). The CDR3 spans 15 residues. The germline V and J ends were trimmed by 2 bases and 0 bases, with 11 bases remaining between them. CDR1 is ENHRY, CDR2 SYGVKD, per germline.